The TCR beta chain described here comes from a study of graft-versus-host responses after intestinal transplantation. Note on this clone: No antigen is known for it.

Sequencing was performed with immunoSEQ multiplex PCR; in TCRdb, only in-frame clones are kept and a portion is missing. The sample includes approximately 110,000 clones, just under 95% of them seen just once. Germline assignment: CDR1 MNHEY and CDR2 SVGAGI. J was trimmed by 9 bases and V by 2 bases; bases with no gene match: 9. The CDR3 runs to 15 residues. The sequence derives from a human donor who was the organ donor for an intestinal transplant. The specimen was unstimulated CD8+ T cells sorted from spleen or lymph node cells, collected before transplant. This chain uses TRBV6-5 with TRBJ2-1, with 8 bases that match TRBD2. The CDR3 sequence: CASSYQSGSLGEQFF. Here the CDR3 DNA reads TGTGCCAGCAGTTACCAAAGCGGGAGTCTGGGTGAGCAGTTCTTC.